This T cell receptor (beta chain) was obtained from a study of blood T cell repertoires in COVID-19. TCRdb keeps only in-frame clones here, not all; method: immunoSEQ multiplex PCR. The repertoire has around 290,000 clones, roughly 89% of them found once; the top ten carry 1.5% to 2%. Across about two dozen US areas, participants ranged in age from roughly 18 to 95 years. The CDR3 loop spans 13 amino acids. The V gene's germline CDR1 is SGDLS and CDR2 YYNGEE. Trimming removed 6 bases from V and 5 bases from J, with 11 bases in between. The receptor's source is a woman aged 40 to 50 who had recovered from COVID-19. The rearrangement uses TRBV9 and TRBJ2-2, with a possible D match to TRBD2 (5 bases). Source material: PBMCs or T cells enriched from blood (not recorded which). CDR3 residues: CASTFGGTGELFF. CDR3 sequence (DNA): TGTGCCAGCACCTTTGGAGGAACCGGGGAGCTGTTTTTT.